This TCR beta chain was identified during a study of blood T cell repertoires in COVID-19. Sequencing was performed with immunoSEQ multiplex PCR; in TCRdb, only in-frame clones are kept and a portion is missing. The table has hundreds of thousands of clones, almost 85% seen once. Germline CDR1 and CDR2: MNHEY and SVGAGI. V was pared by 3 bases and J by 6 bases, with 12 bases between. There are 14 residues in the CDR3. The chain has TRBV6-5 and TRBJ1-5; D gene ambiguous. The sequence came from an elderly woman with acute or convalescent COVID-19. Sequenced input: peripheral blood. This CDR3 is CASSYSGKGQPQHF. CDR3 DNA sequence: TGTGCCAGCAGTTATTCGGGGAAGGGTCAGCCCCAGCATTTT.